A selection of T cell receptor beta chains follows, all from one sample in a study of control samples from healthy donors and cancer patients. TCRdb's table, derived via immunoSEQ multiplex PCR, lists solely in-frame clones and lacks some. This sample has some 130,000 clones; around 92% occur once, and the top ten carry approximately 2%. The sample taken for sequencing was blood. Every receptor here comes from a woman in her forties or fifties in good health. Each CDR3 is given with its conserved first and last residue. Each record gives: J gene, V gene, CDR3 length, CDR3 protein.

J gene: TRBJ2-6; V gene: TRBV2; CDR3 length: 16; CDR3 protein: CASSLRRGAGANVLTF
J gene: TRBJ2-7; V gene: TRBV5-1; CDR3 length: 14; CDR3 protein: CASSPTGVGIEQYF
J gene: TRBJ1-4; V gene: TRBV19; CDR3 length: 15; CDR3 protein: CASSISAGRNEKLFF
J gene: TRBJ1-5; V gene: TRBV19; CDR3 length: 14; CDR3 protein: CASSIEGHNQPQHF
J gene: TRBJ1-3; V gene: TRBV4-1; CDR3 length: 17; CDR3 protein: CASSQEGHRGSGNTIYF
J gene: TRBJ2-7; V gene: TRBV19; CDR3 length: 15; CDR3 protein: CASSPLAGVVYEQYF
J gene: TRBJ2-7; V gene: TRBV7-8; CDR3 length: 13; CDR3 protein: CASSPGQSYEQYF
J gene: TRBJ1-5; V gene: TRBV7-9; CDR3 length: 13; CDR3 protein: CASSSGGDQPQHF
J gene: TRBJ2-1; V gene: TRBV9; CDR3 length: 16; CDR3 protein: CASSVSGSSSYNEQFF
J gene: TRBJ1-2; V gene: TRBV6-2/TRBV6-3; CDR3 length: 12; CDR3 protein: CASSYPGYGYTF
J gene: TRBJ1-2; V gene: TRBV30; CDR3 length: 13; CDR3 protein: CAGGTGSNYGYTF
J gene: TRBJ1-5; V gene: TRBV7-9; CDR3 length: 15; CDR3 protein: CASSSGQLSNQPQHF
J gene: TRBJ1-5; V gene: TRBV28; CDR3 length: 15; CDR3 protein: CASKSFLYSNQPQHF
J gene: TRBJ2-2; V gene: TRBV28; CDR3 length: 16; CDR3 protein: CASSFGQDSNTGELFF
J gene: TRBJ1-1; V gene: TRBV5-1; CDR3 length: 14; CDR3 protein: CASSLEVGGTEAFF
J gene: TRBJ1-3; V gene: TRBV30; CDR3 length: 15; CDR3 protein: CAWSRDSSSGNTIYF
J gene: TRBJ1-1; V gene: TRBV9; CDR3 length: 15; CDR3 protein: CASSVEGQLNTEAFF
J gene: TRBJ2-3; V gene: TRBV6-4; CDR3 length: 16; CDR3 protein: CASSDLPGQGSDTQYF
J gene: TRBJ1-2; V gene: TRBV30; CDR3 length: 13; CDR3 protein: CAWTLPGASGYTF
J gene: TRBJ1-2; V gene: TRBV28; CDR3 length: 14; CDR3 protein: CASSLLTEGYGYTF
J gene: TRBJ1-5; V gene: TRBV27; CDR3 length: 14; CDR3 protein: CASSPSTGARSQHF
J gene: TRBJ2-1; V gene: TRBV19; CDR3 length: 15; CDR3 protein: CASTRTGGDHNGQFF
J gene: TRBJ1-6; V gene: TRBV10-3; CDR3 length: 16; CDR3 protein: CAISESLGRGDSPLHF
J gene: TRBJ2-1; V gene: TRBV2; CDR3 length: 14; CDR3 protein: CASSDPQGAGEQFF
J gene: TRBJ2-5; V gene: TRBV7-9; CDR3 length: 14; CDR3 protein: CASSQPRLQETQYF
J gene: TRBJ2-1; V gene: TRBV4-1; CDR3 length: 15; CDR3 protein: CASSPFWGGAQEQFF
J gene: TRBJ1-3; V gene: TRBV9; CDR3 length: 14; CDR3 protein: CASSVGNAGNTIYF
J gene: TRBJ2-7; V gene: TRBV5-1; CDR3 length: 14; CDR3 protein: CASSPTGQYYEQYF
J gene: TRBJ1-1; V gene: TRBV3-1/TRBV3-2; CDR3 length: 15; CDR3 protein: CASSQTGGLRTEAFF
J gene: TRBJ2-7; V gene: TRBV7-2; CDR3 length: 11; CDR3 protein: CASTRRYEQYF
J gene: TRBJ2-2; V gene: TRBV18; CDR3 length: 14; CDR3 protein: CASSPPAGGGELFF
J gene: TRBJ2-1; V gene: TRBV4-1; CDR3 length: 15; CDR3 protein: CASSQVAGPYNEQFF
J gene: TRBJ2-7; V gene: TRBV5-8; CDR3 length: 14; CDR3 protein: CASSPRTATYEQYF
J gene: TRBJ2-2; V gene: TRBV11-3; CDR3 length: 15; CDR3 protein: CASSLRGLGTGELFF
J gene: TRBJ2-3; V gene: TRBV6-6; CDR3 length: 16; CDR3 protein: CASTQASGLSTDTQYF
J gene: TRBJ1-2; V gene: TRBV9; CDR3 length: 13; CDR3 protein: CASSVDPNGGYTF
J gene: TRBJ1-2; V gene: TRBV24-1; CDR3 length: 12; CDR3 protein: CATSEPLAGYTF
J gene: TRBJ1-3; V gene: TRBV30; CDR3 length: 13; CDR3 protein: CAWQYNSGNTIYF
J gene: TRBJ2-5; V gene: TRBV15; CDR3 length: 14; CDR3 protein: CATRSQDRQETQYF
J gene: TRBJ1-1; V gene: TRBV19; CDR3 length: 14; CDR3 protein: CASSPGRLNTEAFF
J gene: TRBJ2-7; V gene: TRBV15; CDR3 length: 15; CDR3 protein: CATSRGGQGAQEQYF
J gene: TRBJ1-5; V gene: TRBV4-1; CDR3 length: 15; CDR3 protein: CASSHPGTNYQPQHF
J gene: TRBJ1-1; V gene: TRBV5-1; CDR3 length: 16; CDR3 protein: CASSLSWGRGYTEAFF
J gene: TRBJ1-6; V gene: TRBV18; CDR3 length: 15; CDR3 protein: CASTYDSVYNSPLHF
J gene: TRBJ2-3; V gene: TRBV19; CDR3 length: 13; CDR3 protein: CASTRTGADTQYF